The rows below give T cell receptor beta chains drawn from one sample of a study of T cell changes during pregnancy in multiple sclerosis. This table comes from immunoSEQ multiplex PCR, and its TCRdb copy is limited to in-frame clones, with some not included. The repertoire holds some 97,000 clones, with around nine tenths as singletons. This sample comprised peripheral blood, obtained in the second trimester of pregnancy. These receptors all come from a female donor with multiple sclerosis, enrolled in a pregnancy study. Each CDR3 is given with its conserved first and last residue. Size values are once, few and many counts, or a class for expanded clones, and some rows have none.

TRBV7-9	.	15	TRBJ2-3	CASSLGSVSTDTQYF
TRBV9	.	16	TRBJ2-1	CASSVGSGSSRNEQFF
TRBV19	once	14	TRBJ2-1	CASSSGLAANEQFF
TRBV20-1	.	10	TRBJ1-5	CSAGTQPQHF
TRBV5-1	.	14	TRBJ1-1	CASSLVRGNPEAFF
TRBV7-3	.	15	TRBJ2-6	CASSLTSSGANVLTF
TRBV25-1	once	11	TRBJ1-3	CASYSGNTIYF
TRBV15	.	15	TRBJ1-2	CATSRPRGGVYGYTF
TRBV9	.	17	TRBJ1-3	CASSVFDGQGMGNTIYF
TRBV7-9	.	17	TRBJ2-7	CASSHVVGVGGIDEQYF
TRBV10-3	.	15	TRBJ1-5	CAISESGGVGQPQHF
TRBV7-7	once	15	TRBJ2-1	CASSLASGGANEQFF
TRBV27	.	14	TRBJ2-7	CASSPHGQGYEQYF
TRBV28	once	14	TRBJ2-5	CASSTAMGRETQYF
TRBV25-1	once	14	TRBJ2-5	CASSEPPGEETQYF
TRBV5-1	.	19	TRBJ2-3	CASSSGLAGSNGPTDTQYF
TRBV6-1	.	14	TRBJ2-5	CASRTAGGGKTQYF
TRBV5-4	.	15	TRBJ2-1	CASSSRHSSYNEQFF
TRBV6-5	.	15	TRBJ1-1	CASSYSGLLNTEAFF
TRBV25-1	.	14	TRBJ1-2	CASSEPGQVDGYTF
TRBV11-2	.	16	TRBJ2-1	CASSSLAGSSYNEQFF
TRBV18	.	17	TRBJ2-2	CASSVLAGESGTGELFF
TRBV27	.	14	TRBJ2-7	CASSGGGSSYEQYF
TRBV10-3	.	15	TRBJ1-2	CAISEDRTQGYGYTF
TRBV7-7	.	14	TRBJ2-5	CASSPNGGGETQYF
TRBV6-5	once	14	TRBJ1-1	CASSYTRQGDEAFF
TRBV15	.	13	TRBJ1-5	CATAIKSNQPQHF
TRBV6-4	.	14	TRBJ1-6	CASSSDRVGSPLHF
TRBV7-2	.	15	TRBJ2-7	CASSSRLAGEAEQYF
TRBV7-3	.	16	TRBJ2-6	CASSLDGEPGANVLTF
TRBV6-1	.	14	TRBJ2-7	CASSNRGLSYEQYF
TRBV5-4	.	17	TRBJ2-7	CASSLGLAGALSYEQYF
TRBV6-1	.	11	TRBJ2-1	CASSQNSEQFF
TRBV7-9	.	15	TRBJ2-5	CASSLAGRGYETQYF
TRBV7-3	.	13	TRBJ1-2	CASSPDGNYGYTF
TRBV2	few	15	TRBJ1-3	CASSEKSGAGNTIYF
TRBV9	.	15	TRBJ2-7	CASSVEAATYYEQYF
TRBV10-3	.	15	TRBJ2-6	CAISDRGTGANVLTF
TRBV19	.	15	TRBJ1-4	CASTLGDSRNEKLFF
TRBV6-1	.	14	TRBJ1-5	CASSDRGLNQPQHF
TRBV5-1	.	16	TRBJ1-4	CASSPDREAGYGKLFF
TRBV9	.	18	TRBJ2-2	CASSEGTSGGAHTGELFF
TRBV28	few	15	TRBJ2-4	CASTDRARGKNIQYF